One and the same sample provided the 15 T cell receptor beta chains below, sequenced in a study of vaccination effects on CD4 cells after COVID-19. No antigen has been assigned to these receptors. The ViraFEST assay expanded antigen-specific CD4+ T cells with viral peptide pools before sequencing. Isolating CD4+ T cells followed roughly ten days of culture. It was two doses of either the BNT162b2 or mRNA-1273 vaccine that participants received. Measured with immunoSEQ multiplex PCR; TCRdb has only the in-frame clones, and not every one. This sample yields about 28,000 clones, of which about 69% are seen a single time; approximately 10% belongs to the top ten. The sample here was CD4+ T cells from PBMCs cultured with HCoV-NL63 spike peptides, taken after COVID-19 vaccination. The receptors stem from a human donor who received a COVID-19 vaccine.

The gene calls are TRBV27 and TRBJ2-5; the match to TRBD2 covers 12 bases. Germline V gene data show CDR1 as MNHEY and CDR2 as SMNVEV (reference sequence). The CDR3 sequence is 19 residues long. V trimming: 3 bases; J trimming: 5 bases; junction bases outside the gene matches: 16. Here the CDR3 DNA reads TGTGCCAGCAGTTTTGTCCGGGGGTTGACTAGCGGGAGTGGGGAGACCCAGTACTTC. Protein: CASSFVRGLTSGSGETQYF.

The chain couples TRBV6-6 to TRBJ1-1, with D unresolved. Germline CDR1 is MNHNY and CDR2 is SVGAGI (reference sequence). V dropped 2 bases and J dropped 4 bases, with 17 bases sitting between them. This CDR3 region has 16 residues. The CDR3 here is CASSYRATGLGTEAFF. CDR3 nucleotides: TGTGCCAGCAGTTACAGGGCGACCGGGCTGGGCACTGAAGCTTTCTTT.

By proportion, this clone is medium-sized. The identical CDR3 is also encoded by other nucleotide sequences in the sample. The chain employs TRBV11-3 and TRBJ2-1; D ambiguous. Between the trimmed V and J ends, which lost 0 bases and 4 bases, there was a span of 4 bases. This CDR3 is built from 13 residues. Germline CDR1 is SGHNT and CDR2 is YENEEA. The CDR3: CASSLDEYNEQFF. CDR3 coding DNA: TGTGCCAGCAGCTTAGACGAATACAATGAGCAGTTCTTC.

V is TRBV6-1 and J is TRBJ2-7, with a weak D call TRBD1 (5 bases). The CDR3 loop spans 14 amino acids. The V end lost 2 bases, the J end lost 0 bases, and 8 bases lay between the germline ends. Germline V CDR1 and CDR2: MNHNS, SASEGT. The CDR3 nucleotides read TGTGCCAGCAGTGAATCTGACAGCTCCTACGAGCAGTACTTC. Residues: CASSESDSSYEQYF.

The V gene is TRBV5-6, the J gene TRBJ1-1; D not resolved. The CDR3 covers 11 residues. From germline, CDR1 is SGHDT and CDR2 YYEEEE. Trimming took off 3 bases at V and 8 bases at J, with 8 bases between the two ends. CDR3 sequence: CASSWAEEAFF. CDR3 DNA: TGTGCCAGCAGCTGGGCGGAAGAAGCTTTCTTT.

This clone turned up a few times. The CDR3 here is CASSLQGADGYTF. CDR3 in DNA: TGTGCCAGCTCACTTCAGGGGGCAGATGGCTACACCTTC. The gene calls are TRBV18 and TRBJ1-2; 8 nucleotides match TRBD1. V gave up 4 bases and J gave up 6 bases; unmatched junction bases: 4. Germline CDR1 reads KGHSH; CDR2 reads LQKENI. The CDR3 consists of 13 residues.

The J gene is TRBJ1-5, the V gene TRBV6-5; D is unclear. The V end was cut by 6 bases, the J end by 2 bases, with 11 bases between. The CDR3 totals 14 residues. In germline, CDR1 is MNHEY, CDR2 SVGAGI. The CDR3 DNA is TGTGCCAGCAGCGCACGGGAAGGCAATCAGCCCCAGCATTTT. Translation gives CASSAREGNQPQHF.

This clone turned up a few times. The gene calls are TRBV6-7 and TRBJ2-3; D remains ambiguous. TRBV6-7 has ORF status, its function being uncertain. The germline V and J ends were trimmed by 0 bases and 2 bases, with 9 bases remaining between them. This CDR3 is built from 15 residues. The CDR3 loop reads CASSYSSSNTDTQYF. The CDR3 region has the DNA TGTGCCAGCAGTTACTCGAGTTCGAACACAGATACGCAGTATTTT.

The CDR3 DNA sequence: TGTGCCAGCAGCTTAAAGGGGGGGAGTATCACTGAAGCTTTCTTT. Residues: CASSLKGGSITEAFF. This chain connects TRBV7-9 to TRBJ1-1; D perhaps matches TRBD1 (6 bases). This CDR3 region has 15 residues. Germline CDR1 reads SEHNR; CDR2 reads FQNEAQ (reference sequence). Trimming removed 2 bases at V and 4 bases at J, with 14 bases between.

The chain has TRBV5-6 and TRBJ2-1; TRBD2 agrees at 8 bases. J lost 9 bases, V lost 0 bases, and 8 bases had no gene match. Germline V gene sequence: CDR1 SGHDT, CDR2 YYEEEE. This CDR3 region has 15 residues. The CDR3 DNA sequence: TGTGCCAGCAGCTTGGGACCGGGGGGGCCAGGTGAGCAGTTCTTC. Amino acids: CASSLGPGGPGEQFF.

The chain employs TRBV24-1 and TRBJ2-3, with 7 positions matching TRBD2. Germline V gives CDR1 KGHDR, CDR2 SFDVKD. The V segment lost 3 bases and the J segment 11 bases; nucleotides outside the gene matches: 13. This CDR3 spans 15 amino acids. The chain's CDR3 is CATSDEAGSQGRQYF. CDR3 nucleotides: TGTGCCACCAGTGATGAAGCGGGGTCCCAGGGACGGCAGTATTTT.

The chain recombines TRBV3-1 (or the pseudogene TRBV3-2) with TRBJ1-5, with a weak D call TRBD1 (6 bases). Germline loops: CDR1 LGHDT, CDR2 YNNKEL (reference sequence). Trimming took 2 bases from V and 1 from J, leaving 15 bases between them. The CDR3 is made up of 17 amino acids. The CDR3 loop is CASSQLIGGYSNQPQHF. Written as DNA, the CDR3 is TGTGCCAGCAGCCAACTAATAGGGGGATACAGCAATCAGCCCCAGCATTTT.

The chain combines TRBV6-5 with TRBJ2-7; D gene uncertain. Germline V gene lookup returns CDR1 MNHEY and CDR2 SVGAGI. The ends were cut back, 6 bases at V and 2 bases at J, with 14 bases in the middle. CDR3 length: 14 amino acids. The CDR3 region has the DNA TGTGCCAGCAGCCCCATCTTTGGGGCCTACGAGCAGTACTTC. Protein sequence: CASSPIFGAYEQYF.

Turning to this clone: An end of the junction does not agree with germline; a read error may underlie this. The genes are TRBV6-1 and TRBJ1-2, with TRBD1 identical over 9 bases. CDR1 is MNHNS and CDR2 is SASEGT in the germline V gene. CDR3 length: 13 residues. Written as DNA, the CDR3 is TGTGCCAGCAGTGAAGGGGACAGGGTAGTTGGCTACTTC. This encodes CASSEGDRVVGYF.

The rearrangement joins TRBV6-5 to TRBJ1-5, with a tentative D call TRBD1 (6 bases). The CDR3 is made up of 15 amino acids. Trimming took 2 bases from V and 4 from J, leaving 12 bases between them. Germline assignment: CDR1 MNHEY and CDR2 SVGAGI. For the CDR3, the DNA is TGTGCCAGCAGTTACAGCAGGGGAGGGAATCAGCCCCAGCATTTT. It specifies CASSYSRGGNQPQHF.